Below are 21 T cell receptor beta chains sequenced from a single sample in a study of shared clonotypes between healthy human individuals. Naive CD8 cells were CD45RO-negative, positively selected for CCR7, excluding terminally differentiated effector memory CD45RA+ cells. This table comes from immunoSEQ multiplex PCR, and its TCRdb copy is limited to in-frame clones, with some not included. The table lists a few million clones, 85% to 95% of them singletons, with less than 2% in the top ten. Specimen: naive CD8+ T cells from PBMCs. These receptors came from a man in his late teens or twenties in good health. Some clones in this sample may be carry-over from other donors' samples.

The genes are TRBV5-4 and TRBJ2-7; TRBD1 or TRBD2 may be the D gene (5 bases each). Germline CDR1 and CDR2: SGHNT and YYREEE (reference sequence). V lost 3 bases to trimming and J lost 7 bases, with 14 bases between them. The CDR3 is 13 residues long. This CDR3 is CASSSFGAWEQYF. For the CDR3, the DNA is TGTGCCAGCAGCTCCTTCGGGGCTTGGGAGCAGTACTTC.

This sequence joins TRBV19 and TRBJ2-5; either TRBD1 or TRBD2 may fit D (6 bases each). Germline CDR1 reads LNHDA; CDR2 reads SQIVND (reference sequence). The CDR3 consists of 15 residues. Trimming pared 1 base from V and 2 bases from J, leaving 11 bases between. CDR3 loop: CASSIVGGGQETQYF. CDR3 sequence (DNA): TGTGCCAGTAGTATAGTAGGAGGGGGGCAAGAGACCCAGTACTTC.

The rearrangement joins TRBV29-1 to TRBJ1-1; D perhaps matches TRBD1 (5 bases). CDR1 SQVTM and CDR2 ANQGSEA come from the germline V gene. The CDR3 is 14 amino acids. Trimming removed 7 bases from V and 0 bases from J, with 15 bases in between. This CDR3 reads CSGWTPPMNTEAFF. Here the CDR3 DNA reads TGCAGCGGCTGGACACCGCCTATGAACACTGAAGCTTTCTTT.

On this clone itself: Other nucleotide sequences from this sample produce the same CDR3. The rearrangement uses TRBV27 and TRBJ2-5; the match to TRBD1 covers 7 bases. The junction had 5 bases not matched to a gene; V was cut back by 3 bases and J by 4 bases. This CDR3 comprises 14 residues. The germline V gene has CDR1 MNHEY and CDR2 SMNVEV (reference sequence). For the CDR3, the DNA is TGTGCCAGCAGTTTTAGGGGGCGAGTAGAGACCCAGTACTTC. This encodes CASSFRGRVETQYF.

CDR3 bases: TGCGCCAGCAGCTTGGTGAGGGGGAATGAAGCTTTCTTT. It specifies CASSLVRGNEAFF. The chain employs TRBV5-1 and TRBJ1-1; D perhaps matches TRBD1 (6 bases). This CDR3 comprises 13 residues. The germline V and J ends were trimmed by 0 bases and 7 bases, with 10 bases remaining between them. Germline CDR1 and CDR2: SGHRS and YFSETQ.

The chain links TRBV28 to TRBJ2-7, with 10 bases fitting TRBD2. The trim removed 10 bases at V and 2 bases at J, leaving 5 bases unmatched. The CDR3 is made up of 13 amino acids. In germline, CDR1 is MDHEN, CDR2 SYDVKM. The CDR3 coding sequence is TGTGCCACCCGGACTAGCGGCCCCTACGAGCAGTACTTC. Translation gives CATRTSGPYEQYF.

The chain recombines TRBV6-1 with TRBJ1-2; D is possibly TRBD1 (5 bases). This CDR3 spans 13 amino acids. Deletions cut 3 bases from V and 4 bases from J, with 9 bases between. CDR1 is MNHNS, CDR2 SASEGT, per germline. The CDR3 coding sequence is TGTGCCAGCAGTGATGCAGGGTTCTATGGCTACACCTTC. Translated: CASSDAGFYGYTF.

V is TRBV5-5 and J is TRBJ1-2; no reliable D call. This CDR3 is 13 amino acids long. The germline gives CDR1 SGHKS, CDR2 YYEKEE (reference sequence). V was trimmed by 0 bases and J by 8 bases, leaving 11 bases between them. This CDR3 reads CASSLDRVEGYTF. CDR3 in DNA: TGTGCCAGCAGCTTGGATAGGGTGGAGGGCTACACCTTC.

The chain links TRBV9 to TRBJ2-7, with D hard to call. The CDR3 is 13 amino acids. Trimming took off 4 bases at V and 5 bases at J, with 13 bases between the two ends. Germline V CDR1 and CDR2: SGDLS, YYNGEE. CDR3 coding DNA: TGTGCCAGCAGCCTTTGGGTTTCCGACGAGCAGTACTTC. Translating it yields CASSLWVSDEQYF.

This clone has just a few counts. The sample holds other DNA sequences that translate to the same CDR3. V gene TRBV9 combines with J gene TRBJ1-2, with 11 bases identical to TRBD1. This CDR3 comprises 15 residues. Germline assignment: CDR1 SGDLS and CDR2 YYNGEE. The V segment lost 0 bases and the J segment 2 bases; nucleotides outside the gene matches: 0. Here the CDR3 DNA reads TGTGCCAGCAGCGTAGGGGACAGGGGGAACTATGGCTACACCTTC. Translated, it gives CASSVGDRGNYGYTF. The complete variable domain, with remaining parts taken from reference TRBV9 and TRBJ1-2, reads DSGVTQTPKHLITATGQRVTLRCSPRSGDLSVYWYQQSLDQGLQFLIQYYNGEERAKGNILERFSAQQFPDLHSELNLSSLELGDSALYFCASSVGDRGNYGYTFGSGTRLTVV.

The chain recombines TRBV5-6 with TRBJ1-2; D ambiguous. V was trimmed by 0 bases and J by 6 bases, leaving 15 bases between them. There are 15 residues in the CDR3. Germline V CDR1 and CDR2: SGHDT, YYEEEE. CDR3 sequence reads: CASSLGGYSNDGYTF. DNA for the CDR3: TGTGCCAGCAGCTTGGGAGGATACAGCAACGATGGCTACACCTTC.

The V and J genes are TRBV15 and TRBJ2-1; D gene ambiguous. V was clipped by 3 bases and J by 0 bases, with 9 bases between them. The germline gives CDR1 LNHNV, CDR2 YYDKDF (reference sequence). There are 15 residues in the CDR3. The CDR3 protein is CATSRGEASYNEQFF. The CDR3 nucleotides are TGTGCCACCAGCAGGGGTGAAGCCTCCTACAATGAGCAGTTCTTC.

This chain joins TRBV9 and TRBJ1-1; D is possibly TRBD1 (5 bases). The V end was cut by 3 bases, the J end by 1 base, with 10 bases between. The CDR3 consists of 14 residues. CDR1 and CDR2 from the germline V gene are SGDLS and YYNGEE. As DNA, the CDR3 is TGTGCCAGCAGCGGACCGGGACGGAACACTGAAGCTTTCTTT. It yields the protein CASSGPGRNTEAFF.

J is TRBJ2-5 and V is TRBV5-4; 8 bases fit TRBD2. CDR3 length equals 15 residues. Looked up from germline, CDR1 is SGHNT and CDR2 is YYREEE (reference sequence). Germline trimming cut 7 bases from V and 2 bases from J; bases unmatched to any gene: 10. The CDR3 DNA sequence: TGTGCCAGCGGGACCCGCAGCGGGAGACAAGAGACCCAGTACTTC. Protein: CASGTRSGRQETQYF.

The CDR3 sequence is CASRAGTGNEKLFF. The CDR3 nucleotides are TGTGCCAGCCGTGCCGGGACAGGGAATGAAAAACTGTTTTTT. The rearrangement joins TRBV11-2 to TRBJ1-4; 9 nucleotides line up with TRBD1. This CDR3 contains 14 residues. Germline V gives CDR1 SGHAT, CDR2 FQNNGV. Trimming removed 8 bases from V and 5 bases from J; junction bases left unmatched: 6.

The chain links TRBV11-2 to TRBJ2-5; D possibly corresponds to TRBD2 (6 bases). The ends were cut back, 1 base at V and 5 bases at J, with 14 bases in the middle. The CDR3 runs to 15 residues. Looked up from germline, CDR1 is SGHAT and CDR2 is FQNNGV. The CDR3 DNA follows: TGTGCCAGCAGCTTAGTGCCCGGGAGTCGTGAGACCCAGTACTTC. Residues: CASSLVPGSRETQYF.

Written as DNA, the CDR3 is TGTGCCAGCAGCCTAAATCGAAGGGGGACGGGAGAGACCCAGTACTTC. It encodes CASSLNRRGTGETQYF. The genes are TRBV7-6 and TRBJ2-5; tentatively, D is TRBD1 (6 bases). The V gene's germline CDR1 is SGHVS and CDR2 FNYEAQ. The CDR3 runs to 16 residues. The V end lost 5 bases, the J end lost 4 bases, and 20 bases lay between the germline ends. The full variable domain, its missing parts supplied by reference TRBV7-6 and TRBJ2-5, is GAGVSQSPRYKVTKRGQDVALRCDPISGHVSLYWYRQALGQGPEFLTYFNYEAQQDKSGLPNDRFSAERPEGSISTLTIQRTEQRDSAMYRCASSLNRRGTGETQYFGPGTRLLVL.

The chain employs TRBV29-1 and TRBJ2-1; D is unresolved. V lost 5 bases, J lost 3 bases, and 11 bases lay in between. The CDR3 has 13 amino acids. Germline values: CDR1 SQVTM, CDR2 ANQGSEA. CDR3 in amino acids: CSVNGRSYNEQFF. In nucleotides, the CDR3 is TGCAGCGTTAACGGGCGGAGCTACAATGAGCAGTTCTTC.

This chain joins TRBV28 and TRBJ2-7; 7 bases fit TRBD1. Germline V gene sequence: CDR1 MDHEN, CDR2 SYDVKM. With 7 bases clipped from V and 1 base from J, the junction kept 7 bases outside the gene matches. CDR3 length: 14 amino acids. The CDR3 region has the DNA TGTGCCAGCACCAGGGCAGGGGGTTCCTACGAGCAGTACTTC. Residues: CASTRAGGSYEQYF.

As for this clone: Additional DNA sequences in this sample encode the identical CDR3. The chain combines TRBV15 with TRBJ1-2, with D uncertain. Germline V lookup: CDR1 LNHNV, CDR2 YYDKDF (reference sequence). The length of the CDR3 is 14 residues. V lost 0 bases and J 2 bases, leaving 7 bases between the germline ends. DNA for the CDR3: TGTGCCACCAGCAGAGATAGAGGAAACTATGGCTACACCTTC. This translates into CATSRDRGNYGYTF.

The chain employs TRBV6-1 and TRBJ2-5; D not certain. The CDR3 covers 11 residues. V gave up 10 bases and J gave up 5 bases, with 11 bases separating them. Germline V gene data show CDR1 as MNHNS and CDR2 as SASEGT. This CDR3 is CAISSAETQYF. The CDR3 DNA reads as TGTGCCATTTCAAGTGCGGAGACCCAGTACTTC.